The 19 T cell receptor beta chains presented below share a single source sample, sequenced in a study of blood T cells in healthy people across ages (dated by TCRdb to about 2015). The library was produced with 5' RACE. Instrument used: Illumina HiSeq 2500. A second about 7 to 12 cycle PCR used a sample-barcoded 5' primer and a J-beta primer mix. TCRdb's own reprocessing of the public reads used fastp at Q25 and MiXCR and kept productive beta chains. When rows share a CDR3 protein, they turn into one entry using the most common DNA and genes. The sample profile shows over 750,000 distinct CDR3 sequences; 20% to 25% of them were found once. The ten most abundant clones make up more than 7.5% of the sample. These data also formed part of another study, on T cells of mothers and their children.

The sample taken for sequencing was blood. The receptors here all came from a boy between 5 and 17 years old in good health.

In its sample, this clonotype was seen a few times. The V gene is TRBV12-5, the J gene TRBJ2-7; D is unclear. From germline, CDR1 is LGHNT and CDR2 FRNRAP. V gave up 0 bases and J gave up 3 bases, with 3 bases separating them. This CDR3 is 12 amino acids long. CDR3 bases: TGTGCTAGTGGTTTGGTAATCTACGAGCAGTACTTC. Its protein product is CASGLVIYEQYF.

The rearrangement joins TRBV29-1 to TRBJ2-7, with TRBD2 matching 10 bases. The CDR3 has 13 amino acids. J was trimmed by 6 bases and V by 2 bases; bases with no gene match: 4. The germline V gene encodes CDR1 SQVTM and CDR2 ANQGSEA. CDR3 DNA: TGCAGCGTTGAAAGCGGGAGGGCCGGCGAGCAGTACTTC. Residues: CSVESGRAGEQYF.

The rearrangement uses TRBV6-5 and TRBJ2-1, with D unclear. Trimming pared 4 bases from V and 3 bases from J, leaving 10 bases between. Looked up from germline, CDR1 is MNHEY and CDR2 is SVGAGI. This CDR3 has 14 amino acids. The CDR3 bases are TGTGCCAGCAGTTCACCGGACGGCTACAATGAGCAGTTCTTC. Its translation is CASSSPDGYNEQFF.

V is TRBV11-2 and J is TRBJ2-5; tentative D call: TRBD2 (6 bases). The tail of the sequence fits TRBJ2-1 better, so the J call may be wrong. The CDR3 extends over 13 amino acids. Per germline, CDR1 SGHAT and CDR2 FQNNGV. CDR3 in DNA: TGTGCCAGCAGCAACGACGGGGGAAATGAGCAGTTCTTC. It translates to CASSNDGGNEQFF.

The chain carries TRBV9 and TRBJ2-7, with 9 bases fitting TRBD2. In germline, CDR1 is SGDLS, CDR2 YYNGEE. CDR3 length: 15 residues. Unmatched junction bases numbered 6, after V lost 0 bases and J lost 5 bases. The CDR3 DNA follows: TGTGCCAGCAGCGTAGAAGCGGGGGGTTCGAACGAGCAGTACTTC. This translates into CASSVEAGGSNEQYF.

The chain recombines TRBV5-1 with TRBJ2-7; D is uncertain. The CDR3 is 14 residues long. With 4 bases removed from V and 4 bases from J, the gap between germline ends came to 15 bases. Germline CDR1 reads SGHRS; CDR2 reads YFSETQ. CDR3 nucleotide sequence: TGCGCCAGCAGCCGCTACTGGTTTACTTACGAGCAGTACTTC. This translates into CASSRYWFTYEQYF. The complete variable domain, with remaining parts taken from reference TRBV5-1 and TRBJ2-7, reads KAGVTQTPRYLIKTRGQQVTLSCSPISGHRSVSWYQQTPGQGLQFLFEYFSETQRNKGNFPGRFSGRQFSNSRSEMNVSTLELGDSALYLCASSRYWFTYEQYFGPGTRLTVT.

In this sample, this clonotype turned up a few times. This chain links TRBV11-1 with TRBJ2-1, with D unresolved. The CDR3 is made up of 13 amino acids. CDR1 SGHAT and CDR2 FQDESV come from the germline V gene (reference sequence). The V end lost 1 base, the J end lost 6 bases, and 7 bases lay between the germline ends. The CDR3 loop is CASSLESINEQFF. CDR3 DNA sequence: TGTGCCAGCAGCTTAGAATCCATCAATGAGCAGTTCTTC.

DNA of the CDR3: TGTGCCAGCAGGGACCAGGGCCATGGCTACACCTTC. Protein sequence: CASRDQGHGYTF. The V and J genes are TRBV6-1 and TRBJ1-2; D is perhaps TRBD1 (5 bases). The germline CDR1 and CDR2 sequences are MNHNS and SASEGT. The CDR3 is 12 residues long. V lost 6 bases and J 6 bases, leaving 11 bases between the germline ends.

The rearrangement joins TRBV9 to TRBJ2-1; maybe TRBD2 (6 bases). CDR3 length: 16 residues. Between the trimmed V and J ends, which lost 0 bases and 2 bases, there was a span of 12 bases. Germline V gives CDR1 SGDLS, CDR2 YYNGEE. The DNA for the CDR3 is TGTGCCAGCAGCGTAGGGGGAGGTTTAGCCTACAATGAGCAGTTCTTC. Residues: CASSVGGGLAYNEQFF.

A few counts support this clonotype. This rearrangement joins TRBV28 to TRBJ2-5, with 7 bases matching TRBD1. With the DNA end fitting TRBJ2-7 better, the J assignment may be wrong. Germline assignment: CDR1 MDHEN and CDR2 SYDVKM. The CDR3 sequence is 14 residues long. In DNA, the CDR3 is TGTGCCAGCACCACCGGGACAGTGGCCTACGAGCAGTACTTC. Encoded protein: CASTTGTVAYEQYF.

The chain has TRBV7-3 and TRBJ2-5; 7 bases match TRBD2. The CDR3 is made up of 13 amino acids. V shed 3 bases, J shed 5 bases, and the junction held 3 bases outside the gene matches. Germline loops: CDR1 SGHTA, CDR2 FQGTGA. In DNA form, the CDR3 reads TGTGCCAGCAGCTTCATCGGGGGGGAGACCCAGTACTTC. This codes for CASSFIGGETQYF.

The sample holds a few counts of this clonotype. V is TRBV29-1 and J is TRBJ2-2, with 7 bases fitting TRBD2. This CDR3 spans 15 amino acids. V gave up 2 bases and J gave up 5 bases; unmatched junction bases: 8. Germline V gene data show CDR1 as SQVTM and CDR2 as ANQGSEA. CDR3 DNA: TGCAGCGTTGAAACGGTTGCGGGAGTTACCGGGGAGCTGTTTTTT. This codes for CSVETVAGVTGELFF.

The V gene is TRBV12-3 or TRBV12-4, the J gene TRBJ2-3; no firm D call. Deletions cut 1 base from V and 5 bases from J, with 13 bases between. The CDR3 consists of 15 residues. The CDR3 coding sequence is TGTGCCAGCAGTTTAGGGTCTCCCTCAAAAGATACGCAGTATTTT. The encoded protein is CASSLGSPSKDTQYF.

J is TRBJ2-4 and V is TRBV7-9; D not certain. Germline V gene sequence: CDR1 SEHNR, CDR2 FQNEAQ (reference sequence). Between the trimmed V and J ends, which lost 3 bases and 3 bases, there was a span of 15 bases. The CDR3 totals 16 residues. CDR3 sequence: CASSFSYRKDKNIQYF. CDR3 in DNA: TGTGCCAGCAGCTTCTCTTATCGGAAGGACAAAAACATTCAGTACTTC.

The chain is built from TRBV20-1 and TRBJ2-5, with TRBD2 matching 7 bases. The end of the DNA aligns better with TRBJ2-1, so the J call may be wrong. Germline CDR1 reads DFQATT; CDR2 reads SNEGSKA (reference sequence). The CDR3 covers 14 residues. The CDR3 bases are TGCAGTGCTAGTCGGCTAGCGGACTACAATGAGCAGTTCTTC. Encoded protein: CSASRLADYNEQFF.

The chain employs TRBV9 and TRBJ2-5; TRBD2 is a possible D gene (6 bases). The V end lost 1 base, the J end lost 3 bases, and 7 bases lay between the germline ends. Germline values: CDR1 SGDLS, CDR2 YYNGEE. CDR3 size: 13 residues. This CDR3 reads CASSVWGEETQYF. CDR3 nucleotide sequence: TGTGCCAGCAGCGTATGGGGGGAAGAGACCCAGTACTTC.

The chain joins TRBV29-1 to TRBJ2-5, with TRBD2 matching 10 bases. The DNA end is a closer match to TRBJ2-1, so the J assignment may be wrong. The germline gives CDR1 SQVTM, CDR2 ANQGSEA. CDR3 length equals 13 residues. The CDR3 loop is CSVDLAGAAEQFF. As DNA, the CDR3 is TGCAGCGTTGATCTAGCGGGAGCGGCTGAGCAGTTCTTC.

A few counts support this clonotype. The CDR3 region has the DNA TGTGCCAGTAGTCCCCGGGACAGGGGACAGGACGAGCAGTACTTC. This encodes CASSPRDRGQDEQYF. The rearrangement uses TRBV19 and TRBJ2-7; 10 bases agree with TRBD1. Germline V gene data show CDR1 as LNHDA and CDR2 as SQIVND (reference sequence). Losses at the gene ends were 5 bases for V and 5 bases for J; bases not matched to a gene: 9. The CDR3 sequence is 15 residues long.

This chain links TRBV6-5 with TRBJ1-6; unclear D gene. Per germline, CDR1 MNHEY and CDR2 SVGAGI. V dropped 6 bases and J dropped 3 bases, with 12 bases sitting between them. The length of the CDR3 is 15 residues. In DNA form, the CDR3 reads TGTGCCAGCAGAGAGGACGGGCTCTATAATTCACCCCTCCACTTT. Protein: CASREDGLYNSPLHF.